Reported below is one T cell receptor (beta chain). Its antigen is currently not known. Base qualities were left out, and no much larger clone turns up one base away. This record belongs to a study of PD-1 blockade in classical Hodgkin lymphoma (TCRdb year 2020). Regarding the study in general: Nivolumab dosing was 3 mg/kg intravenously every 2 weeks, continuing until either disease progression or unacceptable toxicity. The study used TCR beta sequencing and CyTOF to define a peripheral blood immune signature of response to PD-1 blockade in classical Hodgkin lymphoma.

Here is what the overall study found, with its caveats: Newly diagnosed patients were reported to have lower baseline TCR diversity than healthy donors, and relapsed/refractory patients were reported to have lower baseline TCR diversity still. Trial patients achieving complete response had baseline diversity similar to newly diagnosed patients, whereas partial responders and progressors had significantly lower diversity. A significant rise by C4D1 was seen in CD4+ but not CD8+ TCR diversity (p=0.0027 vs p=0.16), with the rise being most apparent in complete responders (p=0.02). Only a single clinical trial cohort was studied, and what caused the repertoire differences, possibly disease activity or prior therapy, remained undefined. Patients starting nivolumab less than 1 year after ASCT had lower diversity and were excluded from later analyses to avoid confounding by immune reconstitution.

Genomic DNA was extracted with the Qiagen DNeasy kit from unsorted PBMCs and from negatively selected CD4+ and CD8+ fractions. TCR beta CDR3 regions were amplified by immunoSEQ multiplex PCR using primers annealing to V and J segments. A synthetic immune receptor repertoire was used to minimize amplification bias, and any residual bias was removed computationally once sequencing was done. The original methods were these. Repertoire diversity was quantified as the Shannon entropy index using custom Python scripts. Unsorted, CD4+ and CD8+ repertoires were analyzed separately, except in combined analyses where CD4+ and CD8+ sequences were merged in silico. Clonal expansion was defined as a frequency increase of at least 2-fold after treatment compared with C1D1, and clones undetected at baseline were assigned a pseudocount of 0.5. Singleton clones were defined as clones with 0 or 1 copy at C1D1, and non-singleton clones were defined as clones with 2 or more copies. Clones expanded in unsorted samples were annotated as CD4+, CD8+ or unknown by matching protein sequences in sorted samples from the same patient. Wilcoxon tests on paired samples were used to test changes in diversity from C1D1 to C4D1. TCRdb retrieved this table from immuneACCESS and kept in-frame rearrangements only. Not all clones are present; in checked studies, unresolved V genes account for under half, and no reason is known for the remainder. V, J and clone size reflect that table, while D and trimming were determined from the DNA. The sample has 15,000 to 20,000 clones on record, under 85% of them singletons. 3.5% to 5% of the sample is in the top ten clones.

In light of the paper, this sample's time point label describes: cycle 1 day 1 (C1D1), immediately before nivolumab initiation. Relapse after autologous stem cell transplantation had occurred in all trial patients, and cohorts A, B and C were distinguished by prior brentuximab vedotin exposure. The trial cohort comprised 56 patients with relapsed/refractory classical Hodgkin lymphoma whose best overall responses were complete response, partial response or progressive disease. Single-agent nivolumab was administered to trial patients in the multi-cohort phase II CheckMate 205 trial. An independent review committee assessed best overall response by applying the 2007 International Working Group response criteria. Trial PBMCs were collected just before the start of nivolumab (C1D1) and during therapy at cycle 2 day 1 and cycle 4 day 1. Peripheral blood was collected in 8 mL Vacutainer Cell Preparation Tubes, from which PBMCs were isolated by centrifugation and then cryopreserved.

The CDR3 numbers 14 residues from cysteine through phenylalanine. Only the CDR3 part of the read is kept: 42 bases, read in frame from the first base. A distance of 7 bases separates the germline ends of V and J, which lose 1 base and 1 base respectively. Based on the germline V gene, the CDR1 and CDR2 sequences are KGHSH and LQKENI. The sequenced sample was peripheral blood mononuclear cells (PBMCs), obtained at baseline. The V and J segments used are TRBV18 and TRBJ1-1, with a weak D call of TRBD1 (6 bases match). This receptor was identified in a human donor with classical Hodgkin lymphoma. The CDR3 reads as follows: CASSPRQENTEAFF. The DNA is as follows: TGTGCCAGCTCACCACGACAGGAGAACACTGAAGCTTTCTTT.